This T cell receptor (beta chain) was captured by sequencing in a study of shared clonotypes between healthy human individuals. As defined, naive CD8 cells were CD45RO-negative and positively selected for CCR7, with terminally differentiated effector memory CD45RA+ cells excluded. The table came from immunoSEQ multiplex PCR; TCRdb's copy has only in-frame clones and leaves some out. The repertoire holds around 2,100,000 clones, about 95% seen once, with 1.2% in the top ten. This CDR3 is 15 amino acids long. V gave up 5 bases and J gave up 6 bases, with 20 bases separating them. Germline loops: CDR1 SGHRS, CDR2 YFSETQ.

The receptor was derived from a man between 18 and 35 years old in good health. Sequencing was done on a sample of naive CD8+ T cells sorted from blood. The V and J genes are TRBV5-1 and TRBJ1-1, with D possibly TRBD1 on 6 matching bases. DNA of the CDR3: TGCGCCAGCAGGTTCGGACAGAGGTTGGACGCTGAAGCTTTCTTT. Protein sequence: CASRFGQRLDAEAFF.